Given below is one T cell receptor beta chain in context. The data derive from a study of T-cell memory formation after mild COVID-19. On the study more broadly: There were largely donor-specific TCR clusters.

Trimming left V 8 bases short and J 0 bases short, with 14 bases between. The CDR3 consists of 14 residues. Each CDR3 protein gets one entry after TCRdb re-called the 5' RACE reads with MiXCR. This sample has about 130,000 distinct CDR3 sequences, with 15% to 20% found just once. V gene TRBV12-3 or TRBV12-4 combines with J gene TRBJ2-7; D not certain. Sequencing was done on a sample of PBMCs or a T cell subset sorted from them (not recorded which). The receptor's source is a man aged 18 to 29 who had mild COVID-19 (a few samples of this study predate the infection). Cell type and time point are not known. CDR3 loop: CASGNLPVSYEQYF. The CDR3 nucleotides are TGTGCCAGCGGGAATTTGCCGGTCTCCTACGAGCAGTACTTC.